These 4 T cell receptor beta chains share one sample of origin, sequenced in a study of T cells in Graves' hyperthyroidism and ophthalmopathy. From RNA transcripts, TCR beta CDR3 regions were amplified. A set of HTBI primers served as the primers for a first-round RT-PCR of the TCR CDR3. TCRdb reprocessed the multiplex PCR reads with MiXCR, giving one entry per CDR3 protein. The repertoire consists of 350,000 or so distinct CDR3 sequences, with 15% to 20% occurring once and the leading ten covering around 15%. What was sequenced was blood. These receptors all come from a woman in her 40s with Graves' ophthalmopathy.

This CDR3 is CASSLQDTYQPQHF. CDR3 DNA sequence: TGTGCCAGCAGTCTACAGGATACCTATCAGCCCCAGCATTTT. The chain combines TRBV6-2 or TRBV6-3 with TRBJ1-5; TRBD1 might be the D (5 bases). Germline CDR1 is MNHEY and CDR2 is SVGEGT. The CDR3 covers 14 residues. Trimming shortened V by 5 bases and J by 5 bases, and 13 bases separated the two germline ends.

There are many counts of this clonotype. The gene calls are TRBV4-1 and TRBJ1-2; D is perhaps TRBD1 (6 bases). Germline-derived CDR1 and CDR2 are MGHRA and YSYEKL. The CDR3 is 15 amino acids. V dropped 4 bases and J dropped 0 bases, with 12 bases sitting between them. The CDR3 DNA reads TGCGCCAGCAGCCGAACACAGGGAACTAACTATGGCTACACCTTC. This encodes CASSRTQGTNYGYTF.

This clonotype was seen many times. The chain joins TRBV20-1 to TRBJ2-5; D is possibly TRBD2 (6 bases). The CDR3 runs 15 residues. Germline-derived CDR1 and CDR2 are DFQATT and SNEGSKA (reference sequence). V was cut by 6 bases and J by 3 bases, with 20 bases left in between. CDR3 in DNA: TGCAGTGCCCGAGGGGCGGAGCGGGTTGAAGAGACCCAGTACTTC. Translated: CSARGAERVEETQYF.

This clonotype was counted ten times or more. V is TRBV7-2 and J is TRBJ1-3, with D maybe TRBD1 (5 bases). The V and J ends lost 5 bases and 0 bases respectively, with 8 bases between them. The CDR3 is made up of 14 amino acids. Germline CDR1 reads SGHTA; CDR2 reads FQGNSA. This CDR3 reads CASSRGASGNTIYF. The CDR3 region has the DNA TGTGCCAGCAGCCGAGGGGCCTCTGGAAACACCATATATTTT.